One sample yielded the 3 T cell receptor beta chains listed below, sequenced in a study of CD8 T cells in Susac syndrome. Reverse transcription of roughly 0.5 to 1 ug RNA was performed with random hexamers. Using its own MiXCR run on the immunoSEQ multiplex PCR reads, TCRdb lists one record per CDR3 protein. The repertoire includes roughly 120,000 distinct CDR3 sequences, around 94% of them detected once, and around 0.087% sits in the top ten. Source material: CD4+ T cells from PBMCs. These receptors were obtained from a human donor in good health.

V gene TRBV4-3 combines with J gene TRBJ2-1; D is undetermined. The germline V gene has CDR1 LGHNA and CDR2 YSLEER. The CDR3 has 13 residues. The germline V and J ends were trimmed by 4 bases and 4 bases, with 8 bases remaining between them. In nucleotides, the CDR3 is TGCGCCAGCAGCCTCAGGAATTACAATGAGCAGTTCTTC. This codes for CASSLRNYNEQFF.

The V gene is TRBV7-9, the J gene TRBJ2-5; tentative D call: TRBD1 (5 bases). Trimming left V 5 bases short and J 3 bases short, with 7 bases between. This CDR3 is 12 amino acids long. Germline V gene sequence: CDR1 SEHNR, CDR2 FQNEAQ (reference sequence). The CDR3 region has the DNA TGTGCCAGCAGCGAAGGGGAAGAGACCCAGTACTTC. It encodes CASSEGEETQYF.

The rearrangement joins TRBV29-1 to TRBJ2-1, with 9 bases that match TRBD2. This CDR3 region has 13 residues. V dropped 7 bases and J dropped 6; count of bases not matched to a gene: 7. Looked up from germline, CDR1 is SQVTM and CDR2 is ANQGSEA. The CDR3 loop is CSAPAGGINEQFF. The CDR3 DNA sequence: TGCAGCGCCCCGGCGGGAGGGATCAATGAGCAGTTCTTC.